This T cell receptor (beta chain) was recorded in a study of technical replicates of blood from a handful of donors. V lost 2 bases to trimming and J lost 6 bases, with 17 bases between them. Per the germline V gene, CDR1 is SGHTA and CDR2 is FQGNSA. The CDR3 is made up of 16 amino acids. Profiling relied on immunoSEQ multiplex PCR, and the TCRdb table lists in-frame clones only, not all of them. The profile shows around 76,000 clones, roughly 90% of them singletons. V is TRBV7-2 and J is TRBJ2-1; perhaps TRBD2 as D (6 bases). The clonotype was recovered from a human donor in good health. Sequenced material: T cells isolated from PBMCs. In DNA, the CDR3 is TGTGCCAGCAGCTTAACGTTTAGCGGACTCTTCAATGAGCAGTTCTTC. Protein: CASSLTFSGLFNEQFF. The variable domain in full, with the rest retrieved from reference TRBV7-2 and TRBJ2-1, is GAGVSQSPSNKVTEKGKDVELRCDPISGHTALYWYRQSLGQGLEFLIYFQGNSAPDKSGLPSDRFSAERTGGSVSTLTIQRTQQEDSAVYLCASSLTFSGLFNEQFFGPGTRLTVL.